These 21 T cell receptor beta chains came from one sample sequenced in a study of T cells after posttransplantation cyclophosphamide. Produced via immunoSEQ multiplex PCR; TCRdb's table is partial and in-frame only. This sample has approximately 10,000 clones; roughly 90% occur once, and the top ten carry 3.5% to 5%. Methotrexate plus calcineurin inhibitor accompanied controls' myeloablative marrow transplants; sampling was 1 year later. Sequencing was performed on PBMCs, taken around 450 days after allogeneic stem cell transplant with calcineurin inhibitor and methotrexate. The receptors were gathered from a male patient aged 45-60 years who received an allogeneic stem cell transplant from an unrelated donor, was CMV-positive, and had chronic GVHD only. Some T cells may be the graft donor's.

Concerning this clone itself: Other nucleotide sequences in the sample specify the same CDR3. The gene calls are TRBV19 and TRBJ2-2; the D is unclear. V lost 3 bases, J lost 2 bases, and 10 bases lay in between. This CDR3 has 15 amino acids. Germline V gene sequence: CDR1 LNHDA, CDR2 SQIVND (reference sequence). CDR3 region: CASSIYYPNTGELFF. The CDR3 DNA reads TGTGCCAGTAGTATCTATTACCCCAACACCGGGGAGCTGTTTTTT.

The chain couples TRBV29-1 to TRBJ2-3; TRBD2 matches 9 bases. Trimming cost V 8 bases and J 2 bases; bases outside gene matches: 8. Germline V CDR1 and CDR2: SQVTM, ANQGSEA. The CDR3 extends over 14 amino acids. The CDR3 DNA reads TGCAGCATGAGACTAGCGGACCTCACAGATACGCAGTATTTT. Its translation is CSMRLADLTDTQYF.

The CDR3 protein is CASSVAGQGYEQYF. In DNA, the CDR3 is TGTGCCAGCAGCGTAGCGGGCCAGGGATACGAGCAGTACTTC. The chain combines TRBV9 with TRBJ2-7, with a possible D match to TRBD1 (5 bases). Trimming pared 0 bases from V and 4 bases from J, leaving 11 bases between. The germline V gene has CDR1 SGDLS and CDR2 YYNGEE. The CDR3 is 14 residues long.

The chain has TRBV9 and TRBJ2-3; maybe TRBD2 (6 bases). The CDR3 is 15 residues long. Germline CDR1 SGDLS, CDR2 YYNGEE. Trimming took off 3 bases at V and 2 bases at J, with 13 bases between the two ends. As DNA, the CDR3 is TGTGCCAGCAGCGGGGGGAGGAAAAACACAGATACGCAGTATTTT. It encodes CASSGGRKNTDTQYF.

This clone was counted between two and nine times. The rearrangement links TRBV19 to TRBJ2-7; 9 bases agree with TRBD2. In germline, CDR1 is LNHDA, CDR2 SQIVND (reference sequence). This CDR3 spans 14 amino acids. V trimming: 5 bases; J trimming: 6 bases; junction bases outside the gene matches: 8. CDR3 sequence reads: CASSPNSGSSEQYF. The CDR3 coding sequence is TGTGCCAGTAGTCCAAATAGCGGGAGCTCCGAGCAGTACTTC.

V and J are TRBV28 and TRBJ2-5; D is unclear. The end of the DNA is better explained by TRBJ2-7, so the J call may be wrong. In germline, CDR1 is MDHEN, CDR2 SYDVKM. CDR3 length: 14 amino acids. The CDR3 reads CASSFLRSSYEQYF. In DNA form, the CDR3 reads TGTGCCAGCAGTTTTCTGCGTAGCTCCTACGAGCAGTACTTC.

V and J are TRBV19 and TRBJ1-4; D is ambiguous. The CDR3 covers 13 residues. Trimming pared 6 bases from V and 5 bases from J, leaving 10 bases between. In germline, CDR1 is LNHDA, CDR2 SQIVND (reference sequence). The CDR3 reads CASRGSRNEKLFF. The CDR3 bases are TGTGCCAGTAGGGGCAGCAGAAATGAAAAACTGTTTTTT.

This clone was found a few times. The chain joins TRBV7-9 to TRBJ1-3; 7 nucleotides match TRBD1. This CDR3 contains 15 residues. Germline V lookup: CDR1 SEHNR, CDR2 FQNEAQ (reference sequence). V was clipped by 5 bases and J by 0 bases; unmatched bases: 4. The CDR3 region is CASSPGTASGNTIYF. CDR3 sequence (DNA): TGTGCCAGCAGCCCGGGGACAGCCTCTGGAAACACCATATATTTT.

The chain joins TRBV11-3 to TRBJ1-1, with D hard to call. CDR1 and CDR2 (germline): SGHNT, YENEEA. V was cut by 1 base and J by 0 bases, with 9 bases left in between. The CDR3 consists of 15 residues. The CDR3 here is CASSLGSGVNTEAFF. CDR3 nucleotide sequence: TGTGCCAGCAGCTTAGGGAGCGGCGTGAACACTGAAGCTTTCTTT.

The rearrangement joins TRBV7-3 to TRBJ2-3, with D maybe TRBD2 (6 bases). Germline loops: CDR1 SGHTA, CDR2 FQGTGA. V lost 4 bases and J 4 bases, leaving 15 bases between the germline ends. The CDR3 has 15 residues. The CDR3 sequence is CASSSSRLVADTQYF. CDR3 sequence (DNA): TGTGCCAGCAGCTCCTCCCGACTAGTAGCAGATACGCAGTATTTT.

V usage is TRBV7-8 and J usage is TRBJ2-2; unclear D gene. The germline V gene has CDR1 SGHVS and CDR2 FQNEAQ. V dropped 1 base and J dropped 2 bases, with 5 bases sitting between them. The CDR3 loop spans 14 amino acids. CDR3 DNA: TGTGCCAGCAGCTTAGACACAAACACCGGGGAGCTGTTTTTT. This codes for CASSLDTNTGELFF.

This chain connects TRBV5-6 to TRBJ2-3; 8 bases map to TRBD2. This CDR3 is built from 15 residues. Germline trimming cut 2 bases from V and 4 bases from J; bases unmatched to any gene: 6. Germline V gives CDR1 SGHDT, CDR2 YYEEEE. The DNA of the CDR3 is TGTGCCAGCAGCTTATCTGGGACTAGGTCAGATACGCAGTATTTT. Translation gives CASSLSGTRSDTQYF.

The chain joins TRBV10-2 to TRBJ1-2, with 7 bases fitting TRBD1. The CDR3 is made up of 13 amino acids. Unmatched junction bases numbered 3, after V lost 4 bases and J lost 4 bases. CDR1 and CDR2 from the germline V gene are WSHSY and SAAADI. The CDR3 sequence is CASSARQGYGYTF. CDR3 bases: TGCGCCAGCAGTGCACGACAGGGCTATGGCTACACCTTC.

CDR3 sequence (DNA): TGTGCCATCAGCGAAGACAGGGCAGGCGAAAAACTGTTTTTT. Amino acid sequence: CAISEDRAGEKLFF. V gene TRBV10-3 combines with J gene TRBJ1-4; the match to TRBD1 covers 7 bases. CDR1 and CDR2 (germline): ENHRY, SYGVKD. Trimming took 6 bases from V and 8 from J; bases not matched to a gene: 9. The CDR3 runs 14 residues.

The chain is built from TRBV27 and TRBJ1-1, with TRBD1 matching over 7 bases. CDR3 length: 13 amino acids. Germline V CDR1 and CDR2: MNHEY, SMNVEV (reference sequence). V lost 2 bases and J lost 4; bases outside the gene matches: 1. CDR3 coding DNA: TGTGCCAGCAGTTTAGGGACAGCCACTGAAGCTTTCTTT. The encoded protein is CASSLGTATEAFF.

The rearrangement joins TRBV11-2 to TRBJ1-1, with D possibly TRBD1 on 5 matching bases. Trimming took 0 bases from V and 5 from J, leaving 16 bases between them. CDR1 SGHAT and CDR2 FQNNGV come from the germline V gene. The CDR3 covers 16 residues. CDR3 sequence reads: CASSLEQTALLTEAFF. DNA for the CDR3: TGTGCCAGCAGCTTAGAACAGACAGCCCTTTTGACTGAAGCTTTCTTT.

The CDR3 protein is CASSPRDLLYEQYF. The CDR3 DNA is TGTGCCAGCAGCCCCCGGGACTTGCTCTACGAGCAGTACTTC. J is TRBJ2-7 and V is TRBV7-9; D may be TRBD2 (6 bases). Looked up from germline, CDR1 is SEHNR and CDR2 is FQNEAQ (reference sequence). Trimming shortened V by 5 bases and J by 3 bases, and 14 bases separated the two germline ends. There are 14 residues in the CDR3.

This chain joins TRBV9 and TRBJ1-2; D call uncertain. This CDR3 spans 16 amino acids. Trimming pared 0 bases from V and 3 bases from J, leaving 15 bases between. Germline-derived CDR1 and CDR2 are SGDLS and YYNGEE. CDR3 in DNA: TGTGCCAGCAGCGTAGAGCCCGGCGGGCACCACTATGGCTACACCTTC. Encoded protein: CASSVEPGGHHYGYTF. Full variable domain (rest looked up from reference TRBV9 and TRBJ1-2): DSGVTQTPKHLITATGQRVTLRCSPRSGDLSVYWYQQSLDQGLQFLIQYYNGEERAKGNILERFSAQQFPDLHSELNLSSLELGDSALYFCASSVEPGGHHYGYTFGSGTRLTVV.

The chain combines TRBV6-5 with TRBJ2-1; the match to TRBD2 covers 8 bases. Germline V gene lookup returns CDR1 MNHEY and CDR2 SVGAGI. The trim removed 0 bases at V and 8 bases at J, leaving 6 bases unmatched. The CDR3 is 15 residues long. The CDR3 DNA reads TGTGCCAGCAGTTACTCGAGCGGGAGTTATTATGAGCAGTTCTTC. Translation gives CASSYSSGSYYEQFF.

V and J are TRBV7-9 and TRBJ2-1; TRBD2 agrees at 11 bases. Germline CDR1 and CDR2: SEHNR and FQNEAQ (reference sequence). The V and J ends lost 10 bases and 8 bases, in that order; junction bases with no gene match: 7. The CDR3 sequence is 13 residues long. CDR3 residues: CATGLLAGDEQFF. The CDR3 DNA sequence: TGTGCCACTGGCCTACTAGCGGGGGATGAGCAGTTCTTC.

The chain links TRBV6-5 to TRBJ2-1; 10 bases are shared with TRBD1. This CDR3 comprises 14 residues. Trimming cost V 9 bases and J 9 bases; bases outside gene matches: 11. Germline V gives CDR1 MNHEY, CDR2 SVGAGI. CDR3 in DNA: TGTGCCAGTTCTCGGGACAGGGGAGGTAGTGAGCAGTTCTTC. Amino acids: CASSRDRGGSEQFF.